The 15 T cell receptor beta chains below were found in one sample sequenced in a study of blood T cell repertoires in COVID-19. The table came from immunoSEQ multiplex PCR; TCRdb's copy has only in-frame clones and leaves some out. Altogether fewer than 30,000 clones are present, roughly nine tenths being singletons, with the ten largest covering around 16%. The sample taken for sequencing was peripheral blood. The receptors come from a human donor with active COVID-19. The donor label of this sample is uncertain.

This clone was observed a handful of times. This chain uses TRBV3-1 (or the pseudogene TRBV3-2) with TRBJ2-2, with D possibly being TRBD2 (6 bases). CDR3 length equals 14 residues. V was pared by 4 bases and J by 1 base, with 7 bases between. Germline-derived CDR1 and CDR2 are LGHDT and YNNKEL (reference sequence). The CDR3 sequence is CASSPGLNTGELFF. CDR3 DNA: TGTGCCAGCAGCCCGGGACTGAACACCGGGGAGCTGTTTTTT.

Here the CDR3 DNA reads TGTGCCAGCAGTGACCCAGCGGGGAGCACAGATACGCAGTATTTT. Protein product: CASSDPAGSTDTQYF. The chain links TRBV25-1 to TRBJ2-3; TRBD2 aligns across 7 bases. V shed 3 bases, J shed 0 bases, and the junction held 3 bases outside the gene matches. The CDR3 has 15 amino acids. Germline lookup yields CDR1 MGHDK and CDR2 SYGVNS.

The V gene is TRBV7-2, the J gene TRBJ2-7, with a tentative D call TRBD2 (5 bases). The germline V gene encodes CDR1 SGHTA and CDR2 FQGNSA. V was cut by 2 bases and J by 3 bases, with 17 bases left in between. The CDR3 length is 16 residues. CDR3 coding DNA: TGTGCCAGCAGCTTATCGAGCGGACGAAGGGACTACGAGCAGTACTTC. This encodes CASSLSSGRRDYEQYF.

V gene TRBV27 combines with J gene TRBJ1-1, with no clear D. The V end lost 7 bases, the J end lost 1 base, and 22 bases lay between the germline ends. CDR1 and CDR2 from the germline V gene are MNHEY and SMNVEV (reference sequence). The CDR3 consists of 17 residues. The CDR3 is CASKLTRHPEGNTEAFF. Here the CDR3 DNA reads TGTGCCAGCAAGCTGACAAGACACCCGGAAGGGAACACTGAAGCTTTCTTT.

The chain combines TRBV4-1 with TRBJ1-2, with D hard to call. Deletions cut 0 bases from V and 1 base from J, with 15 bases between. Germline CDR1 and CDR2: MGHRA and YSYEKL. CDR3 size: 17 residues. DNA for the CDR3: TGCGCCAGCAGCCAAGATTTGGTAACGGGTGGTAACTATGGCTACACCTTC. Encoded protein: CASSQDLVTGGNYGYTF.

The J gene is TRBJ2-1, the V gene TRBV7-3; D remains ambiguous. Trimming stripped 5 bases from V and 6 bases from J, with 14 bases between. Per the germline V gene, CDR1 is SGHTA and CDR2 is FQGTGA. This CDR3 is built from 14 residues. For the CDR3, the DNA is TGTGCCAGCAGCGTGATGAGACACCCCAATGAGCAGTTCTTC. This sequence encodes CASSVMRHPNEQFF.

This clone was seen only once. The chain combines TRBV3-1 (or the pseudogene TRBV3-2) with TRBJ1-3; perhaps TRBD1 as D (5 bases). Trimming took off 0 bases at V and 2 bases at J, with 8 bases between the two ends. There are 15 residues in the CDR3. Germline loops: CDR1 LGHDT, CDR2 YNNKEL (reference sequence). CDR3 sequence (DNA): TGTGCCAGCAGCCAAGATCCAGGGCCTGGAAACACCATATATTTT. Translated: CASSQDPGPGNTIYF.

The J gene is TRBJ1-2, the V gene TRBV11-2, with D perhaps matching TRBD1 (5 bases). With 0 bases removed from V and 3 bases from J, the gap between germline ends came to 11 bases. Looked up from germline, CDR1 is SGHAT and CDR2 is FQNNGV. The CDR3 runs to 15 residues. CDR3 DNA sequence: TGTGCCAGCAGCTTAGAGCCTCAGGGCTACTATGGCTACACCTTC. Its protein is CASSLEPQGYYGYTF.

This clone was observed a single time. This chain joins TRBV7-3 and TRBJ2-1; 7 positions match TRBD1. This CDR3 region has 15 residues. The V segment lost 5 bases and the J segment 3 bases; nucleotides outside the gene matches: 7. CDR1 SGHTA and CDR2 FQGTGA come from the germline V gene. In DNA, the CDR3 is TGTGCCAGCAGCGGCCAGACAGGGAGCTACAATGAGCAGTTCTTC. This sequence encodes CASSGQTGSYNEQFF.

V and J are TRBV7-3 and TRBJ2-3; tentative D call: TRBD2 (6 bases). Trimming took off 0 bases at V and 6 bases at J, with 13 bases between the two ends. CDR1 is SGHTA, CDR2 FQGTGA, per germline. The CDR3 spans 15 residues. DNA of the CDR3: TGTGCCAGCAGCTTAACTGCCGGGAGAGTTGATACGCAGTATTTT. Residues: CASSLTAGRVDTQYF. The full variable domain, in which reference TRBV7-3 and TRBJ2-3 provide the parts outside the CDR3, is GAGVSQTPSNKVTEKGKYVELRCDPISGHTALYWYRQSLGQGPEFLIYFQGTGAADDSGLPNDRFFAVRPEGSVSTLKIQRTERGDSAVYLCASSLTAGRVDTQYFGPGTRLTVL.

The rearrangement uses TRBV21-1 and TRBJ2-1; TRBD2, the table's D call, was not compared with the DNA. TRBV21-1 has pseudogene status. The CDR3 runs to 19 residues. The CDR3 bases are TGTGCCAGCAGCACTAAGGAGAAGCGGGAGGGGGGCTCCTACAATGAGCAGTTCTTC. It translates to CASSTKEKREGGSYNEQFF.

The CDR3 sequence is CASSFRQGAITGELFF. The CDR3 DNA reads TGTGCCAGCAGTTTCCGACAGGGGGCTATCACCGGGGAGCTGTTTTTT. V is TRBV6-5 and J is TRBJ2-2, with 10 bases that match TRBD1. The length of the CDR3 is 16 residues. Germline trimming cut 4 bases from V and 4 bases from J; bases unmatched to any gene: 6. Germline CDR1 and CDR2: MNHEY and SVGAGI.

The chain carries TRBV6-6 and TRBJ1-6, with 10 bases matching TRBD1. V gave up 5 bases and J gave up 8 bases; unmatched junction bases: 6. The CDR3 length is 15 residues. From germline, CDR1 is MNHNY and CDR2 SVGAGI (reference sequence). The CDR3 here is CASSPSGQGYSPLHF. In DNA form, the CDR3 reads TGTGCCAGCAGTCCCTCGGGACAGGGGTATTCACCCCTCCACTTT.

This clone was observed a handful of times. CDR3 sequence reads: CASSYRDLISYEQYF. CDR3 bases: TGTGCCAGCAGTTACAGGGACTTGATATCCTACGAGCAGTACTTC. The chain couples TRBV6-2 or TRBV6-3 to TRBJ2-7; perhaps TRBD2 as D (6 bases). This CDR3 is 15 amino acids long. Germline V CDR1 and CDR2: MNHEY, SVGEGT. Trimming removed 2 bases at V and 1 base at J, with 12 bases between.

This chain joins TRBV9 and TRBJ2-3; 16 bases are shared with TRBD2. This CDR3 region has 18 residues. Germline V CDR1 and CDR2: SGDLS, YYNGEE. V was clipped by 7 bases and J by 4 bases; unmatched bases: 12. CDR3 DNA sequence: TGTGCCAGCGGGACTAGAGGGACTAGCGGGGGGGCCCCAGATACGCAGTATTTT. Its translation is CASGTRGTSGGAPDTQYF.